This T cell receptor (beta chain) came from a study of shared clonotypes between healthy human individuals. General study findings and limits: Larger richness was generally estimated for naive than memory subsets. Clonotypes which were not shared had lower generation probabilities than clonotypes that all four donors shared.

Cells designated naive CD8 were CD45RO-negative and were positively selected for CCR7, with terminally differentiated effector memory CD45RA+ cells excluded. In the original processing: Because ImmunoSEQ provided only junction sequences with no quality scores, the filtering differed. Produced via immunoSEQ multiplex PCR; TCRdb's table is partial and in-frame only. V, J and clone size are taken as reported in that table, and D and trimming were inferred from the DNA itself. The data contain some 800,000 clones, 85% to 95% of them singletons. A remark on this clone: The antigen remains unidentified.

Sequenced material: naive CD8+ T cells sorted from blood. This TCR came from a man between 25 and 39 years old in good health.

CDR3 sequence reads: CATRTTGQETQYF. CDR3 bases: TGTGCCACGCGCACGACAGGGCAAGAGACCCAGTACTTC. The V gene is TRBV15, the J gene TRBJ2-5, with 7 bases fitting TRBD1. The CDR3 runs 13 residues. V dropped 9 bases and J dropped 2; count of bases not matched to a gene: 6. Germline CDR1 reads LNHNV; CDR2 reads YYDKDF (reference sequence). The full variable domain, rest sourced from reference TRBV15 and TRBJ2-5, is DAMVIQNPRYQVTQFGKPVTLSCSQTLNHNVMYWYQQKSSQAPKLLFHYYDKDFNNEADTPDNFQSRRPNTSFCFLDIRSPGLGDTAMYLCATRTTGQETQYFGPGTRLLVL.